A selection of T cell receptor beta chains follows, all from one sample in a study of CXCR3-negative and CXCR3-positive naive CD8 T cells. TCRdb re-called the 5' RACE reads and shows each CDR3 protein once, DNA omitted. This sample's clone table lists roughly 110,000 distinct CDR3 sequences. Sequencing was carried out using naive CXCR3+ CD8+ T cells from blood. These receptor sequences come from a human donor in good health. Some clones in this sample may be carry-over from other donors' samples. Both conserved end residues are part of each CDR3.

J: TRBJ2-3
V: TRBV2
CDR3: CASSEGLVLPDTQYF

J: TRBJ2-2
V: TRBV7-9
CDR3: CASSLTSTGELFF

J: TRBJ2-1
V: TRBV6-1
CDR3: CATLPGSANEQFF

J: TRBJ1-1
V: TRBV28
CDR3: CASSPGGELYEAFF

J: TRBJ2-3
V: TRBV29-1
CDR3: CSVEIGQGSSTDTQYF

J: TRBJ2-3
V: TRBV5-1
CDR3: CASSDLQGKGATDTQYF

J: TRBJ2-7
V: TRBV7-9
CDR3: CASSFDYEQYF

J: TRBJ2-2
V: TRBV2
CDR3: CASFGTSGSWYSSGELFF

J: TRBJ2-5
V: TRBV29-1
CDR3: CSVDGSGSPPYNQETQYF

J: TRBJ2-5
V: TRBV29-1
CDR3: CSGEGLEETQYF